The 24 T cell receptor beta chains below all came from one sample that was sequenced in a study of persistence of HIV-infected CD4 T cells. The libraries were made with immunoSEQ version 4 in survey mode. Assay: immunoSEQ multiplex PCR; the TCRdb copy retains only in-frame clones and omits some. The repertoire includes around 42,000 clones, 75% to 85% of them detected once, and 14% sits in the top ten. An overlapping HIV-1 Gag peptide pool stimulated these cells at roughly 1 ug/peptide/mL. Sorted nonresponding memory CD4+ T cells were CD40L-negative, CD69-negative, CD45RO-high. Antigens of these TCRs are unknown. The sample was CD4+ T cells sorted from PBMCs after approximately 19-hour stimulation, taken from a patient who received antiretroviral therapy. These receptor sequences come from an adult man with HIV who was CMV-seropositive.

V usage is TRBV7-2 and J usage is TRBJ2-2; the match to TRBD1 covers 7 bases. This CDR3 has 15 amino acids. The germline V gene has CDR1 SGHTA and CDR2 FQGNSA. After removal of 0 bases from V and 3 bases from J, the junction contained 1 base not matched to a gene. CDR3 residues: CASSLAGTDTGELFF. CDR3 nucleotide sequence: TGTGCCAGCAGCTTAGCTGGGACAGACACCGGGGAGCTGTTTTTT.

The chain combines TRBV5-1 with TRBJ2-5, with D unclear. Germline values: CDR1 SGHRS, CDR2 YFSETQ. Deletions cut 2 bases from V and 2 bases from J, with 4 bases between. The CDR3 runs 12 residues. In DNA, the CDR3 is TGCGCCAGCAGCTTTGGGCAAGAGACCCAGTACTTC. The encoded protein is CASSFGQETQYF.

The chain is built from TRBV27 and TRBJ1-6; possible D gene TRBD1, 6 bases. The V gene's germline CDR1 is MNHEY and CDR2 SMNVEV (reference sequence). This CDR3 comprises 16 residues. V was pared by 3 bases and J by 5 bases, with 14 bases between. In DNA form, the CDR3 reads TGTGCCAGCAGTTTGAGGGCAGGGGCCCATAATTCACCCCTCCACTTT. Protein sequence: CASSLRAGAHNSPLHF.

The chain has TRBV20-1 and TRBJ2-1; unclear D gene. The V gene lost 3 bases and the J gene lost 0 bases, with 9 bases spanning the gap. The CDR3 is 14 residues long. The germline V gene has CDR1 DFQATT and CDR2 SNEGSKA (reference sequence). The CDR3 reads CSASSKSSYNEQFF. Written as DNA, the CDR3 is TGCAGTGCTAGTTCGAAGAGCTCCTACAATGAGCAGTTCTTC.

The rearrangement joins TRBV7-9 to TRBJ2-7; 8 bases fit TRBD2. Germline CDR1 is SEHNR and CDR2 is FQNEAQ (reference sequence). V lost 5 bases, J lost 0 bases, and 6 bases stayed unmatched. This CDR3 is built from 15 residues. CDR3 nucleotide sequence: TGTGCCAGCAGCCCCGAGCGGGGGAGCTCCTACGAGCAGTACTTC. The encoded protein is CASSPERGSSYEQYF.

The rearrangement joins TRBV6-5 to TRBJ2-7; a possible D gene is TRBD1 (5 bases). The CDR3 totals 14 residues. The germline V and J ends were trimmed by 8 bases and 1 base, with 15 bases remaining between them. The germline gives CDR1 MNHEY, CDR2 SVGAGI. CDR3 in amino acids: CASVGPGKSYEQYF. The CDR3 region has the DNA TGTGCCAGCGTGGGTCCAGGGAAGTCCTACGAGCAGTACTTC.

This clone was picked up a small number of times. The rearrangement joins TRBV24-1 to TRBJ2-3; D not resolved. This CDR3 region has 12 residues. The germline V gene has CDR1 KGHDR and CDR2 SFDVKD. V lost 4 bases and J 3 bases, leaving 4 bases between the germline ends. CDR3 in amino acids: CATSEGTDTQYF. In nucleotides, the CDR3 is TGTGCCACCAGTGAGGGGACAGATACGCAGTATTTT.

The CDR3 loop is CASSEWTGVEKLFF. CDR3 nucleotides: TGTGCCAGCAGTGAGTGGACAGGGGTTGAAAAACTGTTTTTT. The rearrangement uses TRBV25-1 and TRBJ1-4; 9 bases agree with TRBD1. J was trimmed by 7 bases and V by 3 bases; bases with no gene match: 3. The CDR3 is made up of 14 amino acids. Germline V gene data show CDR1 as MGHDK and CDR2 as SYGVNS.

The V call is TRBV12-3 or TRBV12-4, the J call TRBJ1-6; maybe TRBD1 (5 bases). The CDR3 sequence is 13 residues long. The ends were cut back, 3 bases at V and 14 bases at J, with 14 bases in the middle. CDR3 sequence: CASSFVERGTLHF. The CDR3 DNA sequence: TGTGCCAGCAGTTTTGTCGAGCGGGGGACCCTCCACTTT.

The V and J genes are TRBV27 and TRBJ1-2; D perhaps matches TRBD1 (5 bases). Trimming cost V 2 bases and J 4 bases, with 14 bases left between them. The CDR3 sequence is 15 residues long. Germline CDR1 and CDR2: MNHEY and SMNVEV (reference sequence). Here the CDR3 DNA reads TGTGCCAGCAGTTTAGATACGGGGCGGAGCTATGGCTACACCTTC. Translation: CASSLDTGRSYGYTF.

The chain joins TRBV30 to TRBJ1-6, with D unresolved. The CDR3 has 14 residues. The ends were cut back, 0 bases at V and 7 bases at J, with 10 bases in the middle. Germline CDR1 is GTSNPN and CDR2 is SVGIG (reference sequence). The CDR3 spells CAWSVLAGNSPLHF. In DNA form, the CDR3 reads TGTGCCTGGAGTGTACTGGCAGGCAATTCACCCCTCCACTTT.

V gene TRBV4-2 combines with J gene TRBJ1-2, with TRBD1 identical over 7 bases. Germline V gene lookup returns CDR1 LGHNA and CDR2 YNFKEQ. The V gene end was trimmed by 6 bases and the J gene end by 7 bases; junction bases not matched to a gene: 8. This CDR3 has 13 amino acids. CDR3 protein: CASSPRQGVGYTF. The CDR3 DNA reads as TGTGCCAGCAGTCCCCGCCAGGGGGTTGGCTACACCTTC.

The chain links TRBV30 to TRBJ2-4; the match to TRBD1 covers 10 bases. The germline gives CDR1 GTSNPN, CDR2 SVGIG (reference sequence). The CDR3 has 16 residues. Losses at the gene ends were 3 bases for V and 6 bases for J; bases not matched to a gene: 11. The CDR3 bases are TGTGCCTGGAGGCCCCGACAGGGGGCGGCGGGAAACATTCAGTACTTC. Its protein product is CAWRPRQGAAGNIQYF.

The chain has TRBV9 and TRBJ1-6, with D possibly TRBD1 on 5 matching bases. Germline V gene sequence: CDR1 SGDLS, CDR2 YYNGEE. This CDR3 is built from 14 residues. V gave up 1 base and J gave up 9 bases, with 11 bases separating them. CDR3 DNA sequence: TGTGCCAGCAGCGTACTGGGGGAGGGTTCACCCCTCCACTTT. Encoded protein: CASSVLGEGSPLHF.

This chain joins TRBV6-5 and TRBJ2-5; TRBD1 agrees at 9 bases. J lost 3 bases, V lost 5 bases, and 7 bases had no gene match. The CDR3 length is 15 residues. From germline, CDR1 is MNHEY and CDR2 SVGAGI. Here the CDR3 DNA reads TGTGCCAGCAGTAGCTGGGACAGGGAAGAAGAGACCCAGTACTTC. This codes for CASSSWDREEETQYF.

CDR3 residues: CASSPSGGTGTGELFF. The CDR3 DNA reads TGCGCCAGCAGCCCCTCAGGGGGTACGGGCACCGGGGAGCTGTTTTTT. The chain has TRBV5-1 and TRBJ2-2; TRBD1 matches at 7 bases. The germline V gene has CDR1 SGHRS and CDR2 YFSETQ. The CDR3 spans 16 residues. Unmatched junction bases numbered 10, after V lost 4 bases and J lost 4 bases.

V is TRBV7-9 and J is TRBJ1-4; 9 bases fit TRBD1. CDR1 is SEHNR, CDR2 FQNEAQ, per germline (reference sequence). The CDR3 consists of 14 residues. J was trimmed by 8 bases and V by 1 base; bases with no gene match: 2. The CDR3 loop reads CASSLGGTGEKLFF. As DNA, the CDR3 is TGTGCCAGCAGCTTAGGCGGGACAGGGGAAAAACTGTTTTTT.

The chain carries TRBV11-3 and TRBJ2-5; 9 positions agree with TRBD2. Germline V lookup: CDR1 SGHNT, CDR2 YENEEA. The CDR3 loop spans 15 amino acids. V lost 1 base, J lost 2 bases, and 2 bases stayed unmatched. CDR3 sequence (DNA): TGTGCCAGCAGCTTAGGGACTAGCGCTCAAGAGACCCAGTACTTC. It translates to CASSLGTSAQETQYF.

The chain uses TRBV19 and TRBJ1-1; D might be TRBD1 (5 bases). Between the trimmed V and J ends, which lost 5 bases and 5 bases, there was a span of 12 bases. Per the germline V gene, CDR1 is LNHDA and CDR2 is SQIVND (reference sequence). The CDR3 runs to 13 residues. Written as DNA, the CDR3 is TGTGCCAGTAGTGCAGGGCGTTGGACTGAAGCTTTCTTT. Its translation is CASSAGRWTEAFF.

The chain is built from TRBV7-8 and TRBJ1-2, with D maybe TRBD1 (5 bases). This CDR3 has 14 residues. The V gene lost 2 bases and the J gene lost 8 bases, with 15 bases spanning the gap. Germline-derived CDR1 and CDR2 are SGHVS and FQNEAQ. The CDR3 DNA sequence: TGTGCCAGCAGCTTAAAGGGGCAGGGCAGCGGCTACACCTTC. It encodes CASSLKGQGSGYTF.

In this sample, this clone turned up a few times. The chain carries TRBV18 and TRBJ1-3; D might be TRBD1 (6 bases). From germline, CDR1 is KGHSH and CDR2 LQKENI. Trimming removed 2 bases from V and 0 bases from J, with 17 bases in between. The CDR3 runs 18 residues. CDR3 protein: CASSPYAHRASSGNTIYF. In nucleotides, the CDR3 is TGTGCCAGCTCACCATACGCACACAGGGCCAGCTCTGGAAACACCATATATTTT. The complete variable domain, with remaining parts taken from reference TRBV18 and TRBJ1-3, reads NAGVMQNPRHLVRRRGQEARLRCSPMKGHSHVYWYRQLPEEGLKFMVYLQKENIIDESGMPKERFSAEFPKEGPSILRIQQVVRGDSAAYFCASSPYAHRASSGNTIYFGEGSWLTVV.

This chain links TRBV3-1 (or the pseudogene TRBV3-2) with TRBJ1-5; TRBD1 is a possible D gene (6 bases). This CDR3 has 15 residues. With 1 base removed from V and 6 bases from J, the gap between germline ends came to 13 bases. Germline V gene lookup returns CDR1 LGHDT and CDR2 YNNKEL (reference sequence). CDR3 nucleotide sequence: TGTGCCAGCAGCCAAGCGCGGGGGCTGGGTCAGCCCCAGCATTTT. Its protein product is CASSQARGLGQPQHF.

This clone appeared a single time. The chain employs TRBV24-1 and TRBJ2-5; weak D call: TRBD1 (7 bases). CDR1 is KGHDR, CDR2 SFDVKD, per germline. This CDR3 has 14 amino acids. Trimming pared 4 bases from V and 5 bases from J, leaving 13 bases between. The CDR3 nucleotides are TGTGCCACCAGTGAATCAGGGGGGACCGAGACCCAGTACTTC. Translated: CATSESGGTETQYF.

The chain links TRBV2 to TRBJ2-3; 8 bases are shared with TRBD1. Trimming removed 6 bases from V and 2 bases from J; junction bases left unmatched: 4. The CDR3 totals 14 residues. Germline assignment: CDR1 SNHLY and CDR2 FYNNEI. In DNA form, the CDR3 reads TGTGCCAGCAGGCCAGGGGGCGCCACAGATACGCAGTATTTT. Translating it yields CASRPGGATDTQYF.